This is a list of T cell receptor beta chains from one sample in a study of blood T cell repertoires in COVID-19. Profiled with immunoSEQ multiplex PCR; TCRdb holds only in-frame clones, not every one. The sample has approximately 360,000 clones; 70% to 90% are singletons. The sample comprised PBMCs or T cells enriched from blood (not recorded which). These receptors were obtained from a man aged 35 to 55 in a cohort exposed to, infected with or recovered from COVID-19 (not recorded which). The CDR3 runs from the conserved cysteine through the conserved F or W. D genes are given only for firm matches. Clone size is given for some rows only: seen once, a few or many times, or a class if the clone is expanded.

J: TRBJ1-6
D: TRBD1
V: TRBV18
length: 15
size: -
CDR3: CASSRTGGSNSPLHF
DNA: TGTGCCAGCTCACGGACAGGGGGCTCGAATTCACCCCTCCACTTT

J: TRBJ2-7
D: -
V: TRBV28
length: 12
size: -
CDR3: CASTTQLESRYF
DNA: TGTGCCAGCACCACCCAACTGGAGTCTAGGTACTTC

J: TRBJ1-5
D: -
V: TRBV11-2
length: 15
size: -
CDR3: CASSLSSGINTPQHF
DNA: TGTGCCAGCAGCTTAAGTTCAGGGATTAATACGCCCCAGCATTTT

J: TRBJ1-1
D: TRBD1
V: TRBV19
length: 14
size: -
CDR3: CASTRTGRHTEAFF
DNA: TGTGCCAGTACCCGGACAGGGCGGCACACTGAAGCTTTCTTT

J: TRBJ2-2
D: TRBD2
V: TRBV6-5
length: 15
size: few
CDR3: CASSGLAGGTGELFF
DNA: TGTGCCAGCAGCGGACTAGCGGGAGGCACCGGGGAGCTGTTTTTT

J: TRBJ2-1
D: TRBD2
V: TRBV9
length: 15
size: few
CDR3: CASSQTSGRANEQFF
DNA: TGTGCCAGCAGCCAGACTAGCGGGAGGGCCAATGAGCAGTTCTTC

J: TRBJ1-6
D: -
V: TRBV2
length: 16
size: -
CDR3: CASSGTEGPADSPLHF
DNA: TGTGCCAGCAGTGGGACTGAGGGCCCGGCGGATTCACCCCTCCACTTT

J: TRBJ1-2
D: TRBD1
V: TRBV13
length: 16
size: -
CDR3: CASSSRTGTVDYGYTF
DNA: TGTGCCAGCAGCTCCCGAACCGGGACAGTTGACTATGGCTACACCTTC

J: TRBJ2-1
D: TRBD1
V: TRBV5-1
length: 17
size: -
CDR3: CASKNTGGWPSYNEQFF
DNA: TGCGCCAGCAAAAATACAGGGGGTTGGCCCTCATACAATGAGCAGTTCTTC

J: TRBJ2-5
D: -
V: TRBV7-7
length: 13
size: -
CDR3: CASSLALQETQYF
DNA: TGTGCCAGCAGCTTAGCATTACAAGAGACCCAGTACTTC

J: TRBJ1-5
D: TRBD1
V: TRBV7-4
length: 17
size: -
CDR3: CASSIKLRDRDNQPQHF
DNA: TGTGCCAGCAGCATAAAGCTCCGGGACAGGGATAATCAGCCCCAGCATTTT

J: TRBJ2-7
D: TRBD2
V: TRBV28
length: 15
size: -
CDR3: CASNSVASGNYEQYF
DNA: TGTGCCAGCAACTCAGTTGCTAGCGGGAACTACGAGCAGTACTTC

J: TRBJ2-1
D: TRBD2
V: TRBV16
length: 15
size: -
CDR3: CASSQSREGRNEQFF
DNA: TGTGCCAGCAGCCAATCGCGGGAGGGCCGCAATGAGCAGTTCTTC

J: TRBJ2-5
D: -
V: TRBV21-1
length: 16
size: -
CDR3: CASSNRPIKGVETQYF
DNA: TGTGCCAGCAGCAACCGCCCCATAAAGGGAGTAGAGACCCAGTACTTC

J: TRBJ2-7
D: -
V: TRBV6-6
length: 12
size: -
CDR3: CASSGGLLGQYF
DNA: TGTGCCAGCAGCGGGGGACTTTTGGGGCAGTACTTC

J: TRBJ2-7
D: -
V: TRBV21-1
length: 14
size: -
CDR3: CASNNSGRAYEQYF
DNA: TGTGCCAGCAATAATAGCGGGAGAGCCTACGAGCAGTACTTC

J: TRBJ2-1
D: TRBD2
V: TRBV7-9
length: 14
size: -
CDR3: CASSLFGGSLEQFF
DNA: TGTGCCAGCAGCTTGTTTGGCGGGAGTTTGGAGCAGTTCTTC

J: TRBJ2-7
D: -
V: TRBV6-2/TRBV6-3
length: 16
size: -
CDR3: CASSYLGVVGSYEQYF
DNA: TGTGCCAGCAGTTACCTCGGGGTAGTCGGATCCTACGAGCAGTACTTC

J: TRBJ1-1
D: -
V: TRBV18
length: 16
size: -
CDR3: CASSPLQDPGNTEAFF
DNA: TGTGCCAGCTCACCGTTACAGGACCCTGGGAACACTGAAGCTTTCTTT